Listed below are T cell receptor beta chains from one sample, sequenced in a study of beta chain features in type 1 diabetes. Only in-frame clones appear in the TCRdb table, and some are missing; sequencing was by immunoSEQ multiplex PCR. The sample includes 25,000 to 30,000 clones, 56% of them seen just once. What was sequenced was Tregs from blood. These receptors were collected from a woman between 18 and 29 years old with type 1 diabetes. Both conserved end residues are part of each CDR3. The D gene is left open where the match is weak.

>NA|TRBJ1-5|TRBV7-9
CASSRIEGSNQPQHF
>TRBD2|TRBJ2-1|TRBV7-3
CASSPRTSNEQFF
>TRBD2|TRBJ2-1|TRBV7-2
CASSLLAGYNEQFF
>TRBD2|TRBJ2-3|TRBV25-1
CASNSGVTDTQYF
>TRBD2|TRBJ2-1|TRBV27
CASSENGLAGSYNEQFF
>TRBD1|TRBJ2-1|TRBV18
CASSEGAVHNEQFF
>TRBD2|TRBJ2-1|TRBV7-2
CASSGTSGNYNEQFF
>TRBD1|TRBJ1-1|TRBV2
CASSRMTGGPEAFF
>NA|TRBJ2-4|TRBV27
CASSPRWDFPLAKNIQYF
>TRBD1|TRBJ2-1|TRBV30
CAWATGFSYNEQFF
>NA|TRBJ1-2|TRBV4-2
CASSQERNLHYGYTF